This section outlines one T cell receptor (beta chain) sequence together with its context. Its antigen is unidentified. The data were taken from a study of cytomegalovirus exposure and HLA in healthy donors. Study-wide points: A later analysis found that most CMV-associated TCR beta chains appeared HLA-restricted. A later analysis, which compared TCR beta chains of equal frequency, found the HLA-associated ones more clonally expanded.

13 Jbeta primers and 60 Vbeta primers were used for the PCR. TCRdb keeps only in-frame clones here, not all; method: immunoSEQ multiplex PCR. This sample carries fewer than 100,000 clones, about four fifths of them seen once, and the ten largest clones take 4.1%. Sequencing was done on a sample of PBMCs. The receptor's source is a woman aged 40 to 55 in good health and CMV-seropositive.

The CDR3 nucleotides are TGTGCCAGCAGCTTAGCACTAGGTAATTACAATGAGCAGTTCTTC. This gives the protein CASSLALGNYNEQFF. This chain joins TRBV11-2 and TRBJ2-1, with D perhaps matching TRBD2 (5 bases). V was cut by 1 base and J by 4 bases, with 11 bases left in between. Germline lookup yields CDR1 SGHAT and CDR2 FQNNGV. CDR3 length: 15 residues.